This TCR beta chain was obtained from a study of blood T cells in healthy people across ages. Combining a sample-barcoded 5' primer with a J-beta primer mix, a second PCR ran for about 6 to 11 cycles. Each cDNA was tagged by a template-switch adaptor containing 12 random nucleotides. TCRdb fed the 5' RACE reads into MiXCR, producing one record per CDR3 protein. The profile shows 1.5 million to 2 million distinct CDR3 sequences, roughly 52% of them singletons. CDR3 length: 14 amino acids. Germline V lookup: CDR1 SNHLY, CDR2 FYNNEI. The V and J ends lost 6 bases and 2 bases, in that order; junction bases with no gene match: 6.

Sequencing was performed on blood. The sequence came from a woman in her thirties or forties in good health. The rearrangement links TRBV2 to TRBJ2-5; 7 nucleotides agree with TRBD2. The CDR3 sequence: CASRRSGVQETQYF. For the CDR3, the DNA is TGTGCCAGCAGGAGAAGCGGGGTGCAAGAGACCCAGTACTTC.